This entry lists 27 T cell receptor beta chains sequenced from one sample in a study of blood T cell repertoires in COVID-19. Only in-frame clones appear in the TCRdb table, and some are missing; sequencing was by immunoSEQ multiplex PCR. The table lists more than 9,500 clones, about 89% of them singletons, with roughly a fifth in the top ten. The sample taken for sequencing was peripheral blood. The receptor source for this set is a woman aged 60 to 75 with active COVID-19.

The chain has TRBV6-5 and TRBJ1-5, with D possibly being TRBD1 (5 bases). Germline lookup yields CDR1 MNHEY and CDR2 SVGAGI. The V and J ends lost 5 bases and 0 bases respectively, with 11 bases between them. The CDR3 totals 15 residues. CDR3: CASSRQGPSNQPQHF. DNA for the CDR3: TGTGCCAGCAGTAGGCAGGGTCCTAGCAATCAGCCCCAGCATTTT.

V and J are TRBV5-4 and TRBJ2-3; TRBD2 matches at 10 bases. CDR1 and CDR2 from the germline V gene are SGHNT and YYREEE (reference sequence). The V and J ends lost 4 bases and 1 base, in that order; junction bases with no gene match: 3. The CDR3 is 15 amino acids. CDR3 sequence reads: CASSPGLAGTDTQYF. The DNA of the CDR3 is TGTGCCAGCAGCCCTGGACTAGCGGGCACAGATACGCAGTATTTT.

The gene calls are TRBV7-9 and TRBJ2-1, with D tentatively TRBD2 (5 bases). Germline CDR1 is SEHNR and CDR2 is FQNEAQ (reference sequence). This CDR3 comprises 16 residues. Trimming took off 3 bases at V and 0 bases at J, with 12 bases between the two ends. CDR3: CASSFKGEGSYNEQFF. The CDR3 DNA reads as TGTGCCAGCAGCTTTAAAGGAGAGGGCTCCTACAATGAGCAGTTCTTC.

The chain uses TRBV10-3 and TRBJ2-5; 12 bases fit TRBD2. This CDR3 spans 15 amino acids. Germline-derived CDR1 and CDR2 are ENHRY and SYGVKD. V dropped 5 bases and J dropped 2; count of bases not matched to a gene: 3. CDR3 residues: CAISRLAGDQETQYF. The CDR3 DNA reads as TGTGCCATCAGTCGACTAGCGGGGGATCAAGAGACCCAGTACTTC.

J is TRBJ2-7 and V is TRBV10-3, with D perhaps TRBD1 (6 bases). Between the trimmed V and J ends, which lost 7 bases and 4 bases, there was a span of 14 bases. The CDR3 extends over 13 amino acids. In germline, CDR1 is ENHRY, CDR2 SYGVKD. The CDR3 sequence is CAIKSDSVYEQYV. CDR3 sequence (DNA): TGTGCCATCAAGTCGGACAGTGTTTACGAGCAGTACGTC.

The chain uses TRBV19 and TRBJ2-6; 8 bases agree with TRBD2. J was trimmed by 1 base and V by 3 bases; bases with no gene match: 8. Germline values: CDR1 LNHDA, CDR2 SQIVND (reference sequence). The CDR3 consists of 18 residues. The CDR3 loop is CASSILFGRASGANVLTF. CDR3 coding DNA: TGTGCCAGTAGTATCCTTTTCGGGAGGGCTTCTGGGGCCAACGTCCTGACTTTC.

The J gene is TRBJ2-5, the V gene TRBV19; 8 bases agree with TRBD1. CDR3 length equals 14 residues. Germline V gene data show CDR1 as LNHDA and CDR2 as SQIVND (reference sequence). V lost 3 bases, J lost 4 bases, and 4 bases stayed unmatched. The CDR3 here is CASSIRGLGETQYF. The CDR3 bases are TGTGCCAGTAGTATCAGGGGGCTCGGAGAGACCCAGTACTTC.

The gene calls are TRBV5-4 and TRBJ2-7; the match to TRBD1 covers 9 bases. Germline CDR1 reads SGHNT; CDR2 reads YYREEE (reference sequence). This CDR3 comprises 15 residues. Trimming removed 4 bases from V and 3 bases from J; junction bases left unmatched: 8. The CDR3 loop reads CASSGEDRGSYEQYF. The CDR3 DNA reads TGTGCCAGCAGCGGGGAGGACAGGGGCAGCTACGAGCAGTACTTC.

The V gene is TRBV6-5, the J gene TRBJ2-2, with 7 bases matching TRBD1. The CDR3 is made up of 14 amino acids. Losses at the gene ends were 6 bases for V and 4 bases for J; bases not matched to a gene: 5. The germline V gene has CDR1 MNHEY and CDR2 SVGAGI. The CDR3 DNA is TGTGCCAGCAGGATACAGGGGTTCACCGGGGAGCTGTTTTTT. This codes for CASRIQGFTGELFF.

V usage is TRBV11-2 and J usage is TRBJ1-4, with 7 nucleotides matching TRBD1. Germline V lookup: CDR1 SGHAT, CDR2 FQNNGV. The ends lost 0 bases at V and 4 bases at J; junction bases unmatched: 8. This CDR3 is 17 amino acids long. CDR3: CASSLDLRGRINEKLFF. CDR3 coding DNA: TGTGCCAGCAGCTTAGATTTAAGGGGGCGGATTAATGAAAAACTGTTTTTT.

J is TRBJ1-1 and V is TRBV27; no reliable D call. The CDR3 consists of 13 residues. Germline V gene sequence: CDR1 MNHEY, CDR2 SMNVEV (reference sequence). Trimming stripped 3 bases from V and 3 bases from J, with 8 bases between. Written as DNA, the CDR3 is TGTGCCAGCAGTTTGGGCCGGTACACTGAAGCTTTCTTT. It is translated as CASSLGRYTEAFF.

This clone was counted once. This chain connects TRBV12-3 or TRBV12-4 to TRBJ1-3, with 9 bases identical to TRBD1. This CDR3 comprises 13 residues. Losses at the gene ends were 5 bases for V and 9 bases for J; bases not matched to a gene: 5. This chain's CDR3 is CASSQDRGGTIYF. CDR3 coding DNA: TGTGCCAGCAGTCAGGACAGGGGCGGCACCATATATTTT.

The rearrangement uses TRBV11-2 and TRBJ2-3, with TRBD2 matching 8 bases. Germline lookup yields CDR1 SGHAT and CDR2 FQNNGV. Unmatched junction bases numbered 10, after V lost 4 bases and J lost 4 bases. This CDR3 has 16 residues. Here the CDR3 DNA reads TGTGCCAGCAGCTGGAACGGGAGGGCCCTAGCAGATACGCAGTATTTT. Its protein is CASSWNGRALADTQYF.

The chain employs TRBV18 and TRBJ2-1; 9 nucleotides match TRBD1. This CDR3 spans 17 amino acids. The ends lost 1 base at V and 10 bases at J; junction bases unmatched: 14. From germline, CDR1 is KGHSH and CDR2 LQKENI. The CDR3 nucleotides are TGTGCCAGCTCACCACTACCGACCGGGACAGGGTTCGGCGAGCAGTTCTTC. It encodes CASSPLPTGTGFGEQFF.

A single count supports this clone. The chain couples TRBV28 to TRBJ1-5, with 7 bases matching TRBD1. The V gene's germline CDR1 is MDHEN and CDR2 SYDVKM. This CDR3 is 14 amino acids long. V lost 6 bases and J lost 4; bases outside the gene matches: 6. The CDR3 DNA sequence: TGTGCCAGCAGAAGACAGGGCCCTAATCAGCCCCAGCATTTT. Protein: CASRRQGPNQPQHF.

This clone was observed a single time. V usage is TRBV5-3 and J usage is TRBJ1-4, with TRBD1 identical over 9 bases. TRBV5-3 has ORF status, its function being uncertain. The CDR3 covers 15 residues. The V and J ends lost 1 base and 8 bases, in that order; junction bases with no gene match: 6. This chain's CDR3 is CARSLRTGGDEKLFF. The CDR3, as DNA: TGTGCCAGAAGCTTGAGAACAGGGGGCGACGAAAAACTGTTTTTT.

The V call is TRBV19, the J call TRBJ1-5; D may be TRBD1 (6 bases). Germline V gene sequence: CDR1 LNHDA, CDR2 SQIVND (reference sequence). V lost 2 bases and J 4 bases, leaving 15 bases between the germline ends. This CDR3 region has 16 residues. CDR3: CASSIPTTGMNQPQHF. In DNA form, the CDR3 reads TGTGCCAGTAGTATACCGACGACAGGAATGAATCAGCCCCAGCATTTT.

The chain uses TRBV18 and TRBJ2-7; TRBD2 matches 14 bases. J was trimmed by 6 bases and V by 2 bases; bases with no gene match: 6. Germline V gene data show CDR1 as KGHSH and CDR2 as LQKENI. There are 16 residues in the CDR3. CDR3 sequence (DNA): TGTGCCAGCTCACCAGAAGGGACTAGCGGGAGCTTCGAGCAGTACTTC. As protein: CASSPEGTSGSFEQYF.

This rearrangement joins TRBV28 to TRBJ1-3; D might be TRBD1 (5 bases). There are 17 residues in the CDR3. Germline loops: CDR1 MDHEN, CDR2 SYDVKM. V shed 6 bases and J shed 0 bases, with 18 bases lying between them. CDR3 amino acids: CASSLATGTDSGNTIYF. In DNA form, the CDR3 reads TGTGCCAGCAGCCTCGCGACGGGGACTGACTCTGGAAACACCATATATTTT.

The V gene is TRBV3-1 (or the pseudogene TRBV3-2), the J gene TRBJ2-3; 10 bases map to TRBD2. V gave up 4 bases and J gave up 2 bases; unmatched junction bases: 12. CDR3 length equals 18 residues. Germline CDR1 LGHDT, CDR2 YNNKEL (reference sequence). The CDR3 DNA reads as TGTGCCAGCAGCCGATCAGCCCCTAGCGGGGGAATCACAGATACGCAGTATTTT. Translated: CASSRSAPSGGITDTQYF.

The chain has TRBV5-1 and TRBJ2-1, with 11 positions matching TRBD2. CDR3 length equals 15 residues. Looked up from germline, CDR1 is SGHRS and CDR2 is YFSETQ. With 0 bases clipped from V and 5 bases from J, the junction kept 1 base outside the gene matches. CDR3 DNA sequence: TGCGCCAGCAGCTTGGTAGCGGGAGGGAACAATGAGCAGTTCTTC. It specifies CASSLVAGGNNEQFF.

The V and J genes are TRBV24-1 and TRBJ1-5, with D unresolved. Germline V lookup: CDR1 KGHDR, CDR2 SFDVKD. V lost 1 base and J 6 bases, leaving 9 bases between the germline ends. There are 14 residues in the CDR3. The CDR3 loop reads CATSDLAWAQPQHF. The CDR3 DNA is TGTGCCACCAGTGATTTAGCCTGGGCTCAGCCCCAGCATTTT.

This chain links TRBV2 with TRBJ2-3, with TRBD2 matching over 8 bases. This CDR3 region has 15 residues. V dropped 4 bases and J dropped 0; count of bases not matched to a gene: 3. CDR1 is SNHLY and CDR2 is FYNNEI in the germline V gene. CDR3 residues: CASSGSSGSTDTQYF. In nucleotides, the CDR3 is TGTGCCAGCAGTGGGTCTAGCGGGAGCACAGATACGCAGTATTTT. Full variable domain (missing parts from reference TRBV2 and TRBJ2-3): EPEVTQTPSHQVTQMGQEVILRCVPISNHLYFYWYRQILGQKVEFLVSFYNNEISEKSEIFDDQFSVERPDGSNFTLKIRSTKLEDSAMYFCASSGSSGSTDTQYFGPGTRLTVL.

This clone was counted only a few times. The J gene is TRBJ1-2, the V gene TRBV4-2; D possibly corresponds to TRBD1 (6 bases). The CDR3 contains 16 residues. With 1 base removed from V and 8 bases from J, the gap between germline ends came to 20 bases. Germline-derived CDR1 and CDR2 are LGHNA and YNFKEQ. CDR3 in DNA: TGTGCCAGCAGCCAAGCCAGGGGCAATCCGGTTCGGGGCTACACCTTC. Its protein is CASSQARGNPVRGYTF.

The chain recombines TRBV11-3 with TRBJ2-1, with 8 positions matching TRBD2. Per germline, CDR1 SGHNT and CDR2 YENEEA. There are 15 residues in the CDR3. The junction had 8 bases not matched to a gene; V was cut back by 5 bases and J by 5 bases. The CDR3 sequence: CASSAGGPLDNEQFF. The DNA of the CDR3 is TGTGCCAGCAGCGCGGGAGGTCCTTTGGACAATGAGCAGTTCTTC.

The chain has TRBV18 and TRBJ1-2; 9 nucleotides line up with TRBD1. Per the germline V gene, CDR1 is KGHSH and CDR2 is LQKENI. The CDR3 covers 15 residues. Trimming took 5 bases from V and 8 from J; bases not matched to a gene: 12. The CDR3 sequence is CASSAPGQGRDGYTF. CDR3 nucleotides: TGTGCCAGCTCAGCTCCGGGACAGGGAAGAGACGGCTACACCTTC.

The gene calls are TRBV13 and TRBJ2-5; TRBD2 matches 7 bases. V shed 5 bases and J 2 bases; nucleotides not matched to a gene: 14. Germline V CDR1 and CDR2: PRHDT, FYEKMQ (reference sequence). The CDR3 covers 17 residues. The CDR3 reads CASSGRRLAVSQETQYF. The CDR3 DNA reads TGTGCCAGCAGCGGACGTAGGCTAGCGGTTTCGCAAGAGACCCAGTACTTC.